These 27 T cell receptor beta chains came from one sample sequenced in a study of CD8+CD57+ T cells in acquired aplastic anemia. Genomic DNA acted as the template from which TCR beta VDJ combination and CDR3 sequence profiling were carried out. TCRdb itself ran the reads through MiXCR, one entry per CDR3 protein. This table has roughly 80,000 distinct CDR3 sequences, about three quarters appearing once. All patients picked for sequencing had shown, by flow cytometry, an expansion of CD8+CD57+ cells. Material: sorted CD4+, CD8+, or CD8+CD57+ T cells (not recorded which) from PBMCs. Receptors originate from a human donor with aplastic anemia.

The chain links TRBV10-2 to TRBJ1-1, with D perhaps matching TRBD1 (5 bases). The CDR3 has 18 amino acids. The germline V gene has CDR1 WSHSY and CDR2 SAAADI. Between the trimmed V and J ends, which lost 2 bases and 0 bases, there was a span of 19 bases. The CDR3 loop reads CASSEVGGRAYMNTEAFF. The DNA for the CDR3 is TGCGCCAGCAGTGAGGTGGGAGGCAGGGCATACATGAACACTGAAGCTTTCTTT.

V usage is TRBV10-1 and J usage is TRBJ2-1; no firm D call. Germline V lookup: CDR1 WNHNN, CDR2 SYGVQD (reference sequence). The CDR3 has 11 amino acids. V shed 8 bases and J shed 7 bases, with 9 bases lying between them. This chain's CDR3 is CASVPGNEQFF. Here the CDR3 DNA reads TGCGCCAGCGTCCCTGGAAATGAGCAGTTCTTC.

On this clonotype itself: A junction end diverges from the germline sequence, so it may reflect a read error. The rearrangement joins TRBV10-2 to TRBJ2-7, with 16 bases identical to TRBD2. Germline V gene lookup returns CDR1 WSHSY and CDR2 SAAADI. The CDR3 sequence is 14 residues long. CDR3 sequence reads: CASSPGLAGGELSF. The CDR3 coding sequence is TGCGCCAGCTCTCCGGGACTAGCGGGAGGGGAGTTAAGCTTC.

This CDR3 reads CAITSGSSYEQYF. CDR3 bases: TGTGCCATCACCAGCGGGAGCTCCTACGAGCAGTACTTC. The chain links TRBV24-1 to TRBJ2-7; 8 bases map to TRBD2. The CDR3 consists of 13 residues. Per germline, CDR1 KGHDR and CDR2 SFDVKD. The J segment lost 0 bases and the V segment lost 11 bases, leaving 5 bases of the junction unmatched.

This clonotype occurred many times. V gene TRBV9 combines with J gene TRBJ1-5; no reliable D call. The germline V and J ends were trimmed by 5 bases and 6 bases, with 12 bases remaining between them. Germline CDR1 reads SGDLS; CDR2 reads YYNGEE. The CDR3 is made up of 13 amino acids. This CDR3 is CASSASTGQPQHF. The CDR3 DNA is TGTGCCAGCAGTGCCTCCACCGGTCAGCCCCAGCATTTT.

V and J are TRBV24-1 and TRBJ2-2, with D hard to call. The V gene's germline CDR1 is KGHDR and CDR2 SFDVKD. V was pared by 0 bases and J by 0 bases, with 7 bases between. The CDR3 is 16 residues long. The DNA for the CDR3 is TGTGCCACCAGTGATTTGCGGGTGACGAACACCGGGGAGCTGTTTTTT. Protein product: CATSDLRVTNTGELFF.

This clonotype was observed a few times. V is TRBV7-8 and J is TRBJ2-7; no clear D. CDR1 is SGHVS, CDR2 FQNEAQ, per germline. This CDR3 region has 11 residues. Trimming pared 0 bases from V and 6 bases from J, leaving 3 bases between. This CDR3 is CASSLAVEQYF. DNA of the CDR3: TGTGCCAGCAGCTTAGCAGTCGAGCAGTACTTC.

This clonotype appeared many times. The chain couples TRBV7-8 to TRBJ1-5; D is ambiguous. The CDR3 sequence is 15 residues long. Deletions cut 1 base from V and 0 bases from J, with 7 bases between. CDR1 and CDR2 (germline): SGHVS, FQNEAQ. CDR3 sequence: CASSLGTSSNQPQHF. The CDR3, as DNA: TGTGCCAGCAGCTTAGGTACGAGTAGCAATCAGCCCCAGCATTTT. The whole variable domain, filled in from reference TRBV7-8 and TRBJ1-5, reads GAGVSQSPRYKVAKRGQDVALRCDPISGHVSLFWYQQALGQGPEFLTYFQNEAQLDKSGLPSDRFFAERPEGSVSTLKIQRTQQEDSAVYLCASSLGTSSNQPQHFGDGTRLSIL.

This chain joins TRBV5-4 and TRBJ2-1; D possibly corresponds to TRBD2 (5 bases). The CDR3 consists of 11 residues. Trimming removed 5 bases at V and 7 bases at J, with 7 bases between. Germline loops: CDR1 SGHNT, CDR2 YYREEE (reference sequence). DNA of the CDR3: TGTGCCAGCAGAACGGGGAATGAGCAGTTCTTC. Encoded protein: CASRTGNEQFF.

This chain links TRBV25-1 with TRBJ2-1; 7 nucleotides match TRBD2. Germline CDR1 reads MGHDK; CDR2 reads SYGVNS. This CDR3 is built from 15 residues. V shed 2 bases, J shed 6 bases, and the junction held 7 bases outside the gene matches. CDR3 sequence reads: CASSEVTSSSNEQFF. The CDR3 DNA reads as TGTGCCAGCAGTGAAGTGACTAGCAGTTCCAATGAGCAGTTCTTC. Combining the CDR3 with reference TRBV25-1 and TRBJ2-1 gives the whole variable domain EADIYQTPRYLVIGTGKKITLECSQTMGHDKMYWYQQDPGMELHLIHYSYGVNSTEKGDLSSESTVSRIRTEHFPLTLESARPSHTSQYLCASSEVTSSSNEQFFGPGTRLTVL.

V and J are TRBV19 and TRBJ2-5, with TRBD2 as a possible D gene (6 bases). In germline, CDR1 is LNHDA, CDR2 SQIVND (reference sequence). Trimming took off 1 base at V and 11 bases at J, with 29 bases between the two ends. The CDR3 consists of 18 residues. The CDR3 reads CASSIVVGSFTRVREQYF. In nucleotides, the CDR3 is TGTGCCAGTAGTATAGTGGTCGGGAGCTTCACCAGGGTACGGGAGCAGTACTTC. The full variable domain, completed using reference TRBV19 and TRBJ2-5, is DGGITQSPKYLFRKEGQNVTLSCEQNLNHDAMYWYRQDPGQGLRLIYYSQIVNDFQKGDIAEGYSVSREKKESFPLTVTSAQKNPTAFYLCASSIVVGSFTRVREQYFGPGTRLLVL.

The gene calls are TRBV7-9 and TRBJ1-1; the match to TRBD1 covers 7 bases. The CDR3 has 13 residues. J lost 5 bases, V lost 3 bases, and 3 bases had no gene match. The germline CDR1 and CDR2 sequences are SEHNR and FQNEAQ (reference sequence). The CDR3 here is CASSFAGGTEAFF. In nucleotides, the CDR3 is TGTGCCAGCAGCTTTGCAGGGGGAACTGAAGCTTTCTTT.

The rearrangement joins TRBV10-3 to TRBJ2-6; no clear D. CDR3 length: 14 amino acids. Germline V gene lookup returns CDR1 ENHRY and CDR2 SYGVKD. Between the trimmed V and J ends, which lost 3 bases and 0 bases, there was a span of 3 bases. The CDR3, as DNA: TGTGCCATCAGTGACAGCTCTGGGGCCAACGTCCTGACTTTC. It yields the protein CAISDSSGANVLTF.

The chain employs TRBV7-8 and TRBJ1-1, with D hard to call. Looked up from germline, CDR1 is SGHVS and CDR2 is FQNEAQ. CDR3 length: 13 residues. The ends were cut back, 4 bases at V and 4 bases at J, with 10 bases in the middle. The DNA for the CDR3 is TGTGCCAGCAGCTCTGCGGGTACCACTGAAGCTTTCTTT. Amino acid sequence: CASSSAGTTEAFF.

The genes are TRBV10-3 and TRBJ2-3, with 8 bases fitting TRBD2. The germline V gene has CDR1 ENHRY and CDR2 SYGVKD. Unmatched junction bases numbered 10, after V lost 9 bases and J lost 2 bases. This CDR3 is 15 amino acids long. The CDR3 spells CAIRALAGITDTQYF. The CDR3, as DNA: TGTGCCATTCGGGCTTTAGCGGGGATCACAGATACGCAGTATTTT.

The chain couples TRBV29-1 to TRBJ1-1, with TRBD1 matching 7 bases. V lost 5 bases and J lost 1; bases outside the gene matches: 1. CDR1 and CDR2 (germline): SQVTM, ANQGSEA. The length of the CDR3 is 12 residues. CDR3 loop: CSVRQGNTEAFF. DNA for the CDR3: TGCAGCGTTAGACAGGGGAACACTGAAGCTTTCTTT.

The V gene is TRBV5-1, the J gene TRBJ1-6; the D is unclear. V was shortened by 5 bases and J by 5 bases, with 14 bases between the two germline ends. Germline-derived CDR1 and CDR2 are SGHRS and YFSETQ. The CDR3 covers 15 residues. This CDR3 is CASSGVGIDNSPLHF. The CDR3 DNA is TGCGCCAGCAGTGGGGTAGGGATCGATAATTCACCCCTCCACTTT. The full variable domain, its missing parts supplied by reference TRBV5-1 and TRBJ1-6, is KAGVTQTPRYLIKTRGQQVTLSCSPISGHRSVSWYQQTPGQGLQFLFEYFSETQRNKGNFPGRFSGRQFSNSRSEMNVSTLELGDSALYLCASSGVGIDNSPLHFGNGTRLTVT.

This sequence joins TRBV2 and TRBJ2-7; tentative D call: TRBD1 (5 bases). V was clipped by 6 bases and J by 0 bases, with 12 bases between them. The CDR3 is made up of 14 amino acids. CDR1 is SNHLY and CDR2 is FYNNEI in the germline V gene. The chain's CDR3 is CASSTGSRSYEQYF. CDR3 nucleotides: TGTGCCAGCAGCACAGGATCCCGCTCCTACGAGCAGTACTTC.

The sample holds a few counts of this clonotype. The rearrangement uses TRBV14 and TRBJ2-1, with D perhaps matching TRBD2 (7 bases). The CDR3 spans 21 residues. V lost 0 bases to trimming and J lost 3 bases, with 27 bases between them. CDR1 is SGHDN and CDR2 is FVKESK in the germline V gene. The CDR3 nucleotides read TGTGCCAGCAGCCAAGATAGGGGGGGGCTAGAACTCTTGGCTCGCTACAATGAGCAGTTCTTC. Translation gives CASSQDRGGLELLARYNEQFF.

Comments on this clonotype: A read error may produce the germline difference seen at one junction end. V and J are TRBV29-1 and TRBJ2-1; 7 bases agree with TRBD1. CDR1 is SQVTM, CDR2 ANQGSEA, per germline. The CDR3 length is 13 residues. The CDR3 region is CSARGTVYNEQLF. CDR3 bases: TGCAGCGCCAGAGGGACAGTTTACAATGAGCAGCTCTTC.

The CDR3 DNA follows: TGCAGCACCGGGACTAGCGGGAGTGTTGGCGATGAGCAGTTCTTC. It specifies CSTGTSGSVGDEQFF. The chain has TRBV29-1 and TRBJ2-1, with 14 bases fitting TRBD2. V lost 8 bases and J lost 8; bases outside the gene matches: 11. Germline V lookup: CDR1 SQVTM, CDR2 ANQGSEA. The CDR3 consists of 15 residues.

Many counts were recorded for this clonotype. J is TRBJ2-1 and V is TRBV29-1, with 10 bases identical to TRBD1. The germline gives CDR1 SQVTM, CDR2 ANQGSEA. V dropped 0 bases and J dropped 0; count of bases not matched to a gene: 5. This CDR3 has 17 residues. CDR3 in DNA: TGCAGCGTTGAAGAGGGTCGGACAGGGGGCTCCTACAATGAGCAGTTCTTC. This sequence encodes CSVEEGRTGGSYNEQFF.

This chain joins TRBV6-1 and TRBJ2-1; D gene uncertain. V was trimmed by 10 bases and J by 6 bases, leaving 7 bases between them. CDR1 is MNHNS, CDR2 SASEGT, per germline. This CDR3 region has 10 residues. The CDR3 is CATTLNEQFF. CDR3 nucleotides: TGTGCCACCACCCTCAATGAGCAGTTCTTC.

The chain joins TRBV2 to TRBJ2-1; perhaps TRBD2 as D (7 bases). CDR3 length: 14 residues. The germline V and J ends were trimmed by 8 bases and 2 bases, with 13 bases remaining between them. Germline assignment: CDR1 SNHLY and CDR2 FYNNEI. This CDR3 reads CASGVGGAYNEQFF. DNA of the CDR3: TGTGCCAGCGGCGTAGGGGGGGCCTACAATGAGCAGTTCTTC.

The chain recombines TRBV20-1 with TRBJ1-1; possible D gene TRBD1, 5 bases. CDR1 is DFQATT, CDR2 SNEGSKA, per germline (reference sequence). The length of the CDR3 is 14 residues. The ends were cut back, 1 base at V and 1 base at J, with 10 bases in the middle. For the CDR3, the DNA is TGCAGTGCTAGAGTCGGGGCACAGAACACTGAAGCTTTCTTT. As protein: CSARVGAQNTEAFF.

The chain has TRBV5-1 and TRBJ2-6, with D perhaps TRBD1 or TRBD2 (5 bases each). V was pared by 0 bases and J by 4 bases, with 11 bases between. The germline V gene encodes CDR1 SGHRS and CDR2 YFSETQ. The CDR3 length is 16 residues. CDR3: CASSLGGTQGANVLTF. CDR3 nucleotide sequence: TGCGCCAGCAGCTTGGGAGGGACGCAGGGGGCCAACGTCCTGACTTTC.

The J gene is TRBJ2-7, the V gene TRBV4-1; D assignment may be TRBD1 or TRBD2 (5 bases each). V was cut by 4 bases and J by 3 bases, with 10 bases left in between. Germline loops: CDR1 MGHRA, CDR2 YSYEKL. The CDR3 totals 13 residues. The CDR3: CASSRGGLYEQYF. CDR3 bases: TGCGCCAGCAGCCGGGGCGGACTCTACGAGCAGTACTTC.